This TCR beta chain emerged from a study of CD8 T cells in ankylosing spondylitis. One entry per CDR3 protein results from TCRdb running MiXCR on the 5' RACE reads. The data contain some 220,000 distinct CDR3 sequences, 10% of them singletons. The CDR3 has 14 residues. Germline V gene data show CDR1 as MNHNS and CDR2 as SASEGT. Deletions cut 3 bases from V and 4 bases from J, with 13 bases between. The chain has TRBV6-1 and TRBJ2-7, with a possible D match to TRBD1 (6 bases). This clonotype was sampled from a male donor with ankylosing spondylitis or in good health (not recorded which). The material sequenced was blood, either unsorted or a sorted T cell fraction (not recorded which). CDR3 region: CASSEDRGWYEQYF. The CDR3, as DNA: TGTGCCAGCAGTGAGGATAGGGGGTGGTACGAGCAGTACTTC.